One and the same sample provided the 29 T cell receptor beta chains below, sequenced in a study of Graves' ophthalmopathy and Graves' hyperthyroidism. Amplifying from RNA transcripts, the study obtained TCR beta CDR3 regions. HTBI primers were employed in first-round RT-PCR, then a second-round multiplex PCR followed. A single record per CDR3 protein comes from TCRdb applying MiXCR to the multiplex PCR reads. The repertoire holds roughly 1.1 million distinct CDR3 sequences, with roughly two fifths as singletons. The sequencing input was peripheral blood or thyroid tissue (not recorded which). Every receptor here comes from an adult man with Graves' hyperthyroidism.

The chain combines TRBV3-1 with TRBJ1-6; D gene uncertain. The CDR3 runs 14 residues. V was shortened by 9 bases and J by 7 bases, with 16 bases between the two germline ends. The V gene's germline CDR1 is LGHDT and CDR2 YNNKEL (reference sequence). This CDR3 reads CASTRREANSPLHF. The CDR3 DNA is TGTGCCAGTACCCGGCGGGAAGCGAATTCACCCCTCCACTTT.

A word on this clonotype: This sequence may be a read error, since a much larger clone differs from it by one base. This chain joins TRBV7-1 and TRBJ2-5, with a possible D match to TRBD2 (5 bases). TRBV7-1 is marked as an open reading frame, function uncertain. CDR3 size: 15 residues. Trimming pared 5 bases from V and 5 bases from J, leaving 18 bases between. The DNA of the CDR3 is TGTGCCAGCAGCCGGCGGACTGTGGTCAGGGAGACCCAGTACTTC. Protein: CASSRRTVVRETQYF.

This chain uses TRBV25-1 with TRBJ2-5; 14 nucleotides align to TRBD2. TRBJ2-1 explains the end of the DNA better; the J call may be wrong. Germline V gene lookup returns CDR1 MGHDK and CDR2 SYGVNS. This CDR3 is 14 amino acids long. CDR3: CASRSGTSGSVQFF. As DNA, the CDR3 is TGTGCCAGCAGGTCCGGGACTAGCGGGAGTGTGCAGTTCTTC.

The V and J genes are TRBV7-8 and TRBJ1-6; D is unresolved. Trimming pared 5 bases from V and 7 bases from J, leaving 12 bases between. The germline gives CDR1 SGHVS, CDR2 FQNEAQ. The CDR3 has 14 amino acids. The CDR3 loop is CASSIEGGNSPLHF. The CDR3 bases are TGTGCCAGCAGCATAGAGGGTGGGAATTCACCCCTCCACTTT. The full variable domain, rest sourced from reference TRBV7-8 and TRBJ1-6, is GAGVSQSPRYKVAKRGQDVALRCDPISGHVSLFWYQQALGQGPEFLTYFQNEAQLDKSGLPSDRFFAERPEGSVSTLKIQRTQQEDSAVYLCASSIEGGNSPLHFGNGTRLTVT.

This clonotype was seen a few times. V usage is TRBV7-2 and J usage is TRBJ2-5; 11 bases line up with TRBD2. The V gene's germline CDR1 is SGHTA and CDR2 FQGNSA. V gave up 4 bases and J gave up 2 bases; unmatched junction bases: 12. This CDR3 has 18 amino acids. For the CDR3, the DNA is TGTGCCAGCAGCTACCCAATAGCGGGGGGGTACCGACAAGAGACCCAGTACTTC. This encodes CASSYPIAGGYRQETQYF.

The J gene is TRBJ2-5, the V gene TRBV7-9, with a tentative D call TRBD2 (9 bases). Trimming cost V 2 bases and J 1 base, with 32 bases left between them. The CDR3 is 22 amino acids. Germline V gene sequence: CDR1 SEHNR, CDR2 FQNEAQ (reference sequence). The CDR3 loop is CASSLYPQGAGLASGVQETQYF. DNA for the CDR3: TGTGCCAGCAGCTTATACCCTCAGGGGGCGGGTTTGGCTAGCGGGGTCCAAGAGACCCAGTACTTC.

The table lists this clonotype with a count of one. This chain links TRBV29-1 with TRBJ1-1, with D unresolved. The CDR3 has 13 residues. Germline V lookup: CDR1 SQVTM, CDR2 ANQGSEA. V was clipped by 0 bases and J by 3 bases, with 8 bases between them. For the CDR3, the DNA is TGCAGCGTTGAAGATAGGGTGTACACTGAAGCTTTCTTT. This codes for CSVEDRVYTEAFF.

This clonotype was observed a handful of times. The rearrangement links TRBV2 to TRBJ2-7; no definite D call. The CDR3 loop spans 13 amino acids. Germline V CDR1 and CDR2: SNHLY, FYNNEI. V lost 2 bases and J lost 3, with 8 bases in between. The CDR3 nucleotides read TGTGCCAGCAGTGAAACCCCGTTCTACGAGCAGTACTTC. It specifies CASSETPFYEQYF. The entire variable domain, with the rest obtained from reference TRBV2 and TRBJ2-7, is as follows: EPEVTQTPSHQVTQMGQEVILRCVPISNHLYFYWYRQILGQKVEFLVSFYNNEISEKSEIFDDQFSVERPDGSNFTLKIRSTKLEDSAMYFCASSETPFYEQYFGPGTRLTVT.

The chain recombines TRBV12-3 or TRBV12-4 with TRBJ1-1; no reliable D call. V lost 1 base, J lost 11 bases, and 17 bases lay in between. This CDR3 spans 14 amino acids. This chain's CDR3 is CASSLVFEGVEAFF. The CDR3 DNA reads TGTGCCAGCAGTTTAGTTTTCGAGGGAGTCGAGGCTTTCTTT.

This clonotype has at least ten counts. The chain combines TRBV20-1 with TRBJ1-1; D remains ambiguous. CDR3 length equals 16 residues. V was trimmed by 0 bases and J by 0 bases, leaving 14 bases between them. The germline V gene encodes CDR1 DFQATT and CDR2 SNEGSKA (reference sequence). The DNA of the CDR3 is TGCAGTGCTAGAGATGGTATGGGAGGGATGAACACTGAAGCTTTCTTT. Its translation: CSARDGMGGMNTEAFF.

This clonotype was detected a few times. The CDR3 bases are TGTGCCAGCAGCCCAGATAGGAGCGGGAGGTTGTACGAGCAGTACTTC. This encodes CASSPDRSGRLYEQYF. V usage is TRBV7-2 and J usage is TRBJ2-7, with 9 positions matching TRBD2. CDR1 and CDR2 (germline): SGHTA, FQGNSA. V lost 5 bases, J lost 4 bases, and 12 bases stayed unmatched. The CDR3 sequence is 16 residues long.

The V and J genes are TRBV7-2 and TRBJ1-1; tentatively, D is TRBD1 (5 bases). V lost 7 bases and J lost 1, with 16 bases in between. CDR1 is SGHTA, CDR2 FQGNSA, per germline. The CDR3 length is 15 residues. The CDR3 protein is CASTTPLGANTEAFF. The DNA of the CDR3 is TGTGCCAGCACCACCCCCCTAGGGGCGAACACTGAAGCTTTCTTT. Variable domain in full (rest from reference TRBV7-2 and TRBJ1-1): GAGVSQSPSNKVTEKGKDVELRCDPISGHTALYWYRQSLGQGLEFLIYFQGNSAPDKSGLPSDRFSAERTGGSVSTLTIQRTQQEDSAVYLCASTTPLGANTEAFFGQGTRLTVV.

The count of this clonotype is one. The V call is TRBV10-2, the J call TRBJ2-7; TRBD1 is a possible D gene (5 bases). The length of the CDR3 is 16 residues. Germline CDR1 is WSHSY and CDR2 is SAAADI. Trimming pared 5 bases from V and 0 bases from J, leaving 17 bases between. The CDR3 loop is CASSYAIGVDSYEQYF. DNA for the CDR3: TGCGCCAGCAGTTACGCAATAGGGGTTGACTCCTACGAGCAGTACTTC.

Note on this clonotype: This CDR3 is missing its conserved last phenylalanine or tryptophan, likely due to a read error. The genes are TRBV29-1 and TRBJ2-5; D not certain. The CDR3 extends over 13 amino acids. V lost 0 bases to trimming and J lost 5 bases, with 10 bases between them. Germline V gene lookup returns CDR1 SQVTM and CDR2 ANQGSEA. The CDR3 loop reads CSVEENPGETQYS. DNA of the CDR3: TGCAGCGTTGAAGAAAACCCCGGGGAGACCCAGTACTCC.

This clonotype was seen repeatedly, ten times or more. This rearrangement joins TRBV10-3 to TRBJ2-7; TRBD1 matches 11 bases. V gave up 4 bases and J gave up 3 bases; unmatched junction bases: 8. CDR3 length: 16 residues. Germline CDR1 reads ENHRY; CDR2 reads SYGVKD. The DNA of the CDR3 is TGTGCCATCAGTGCCAGGACAGGGGGCAGGGTCTACGAGCAGTACTTC. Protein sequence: CAISARTGGRVYEQYF.

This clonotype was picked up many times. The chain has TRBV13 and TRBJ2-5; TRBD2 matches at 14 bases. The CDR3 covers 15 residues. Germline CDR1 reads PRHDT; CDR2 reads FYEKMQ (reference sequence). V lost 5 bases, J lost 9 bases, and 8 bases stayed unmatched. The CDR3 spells CASSLGLAGASSQYF. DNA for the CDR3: TGTGCCAGCAGCCTGGGACTAGCGGGGGCTTCGTCCCAGTACTTC.

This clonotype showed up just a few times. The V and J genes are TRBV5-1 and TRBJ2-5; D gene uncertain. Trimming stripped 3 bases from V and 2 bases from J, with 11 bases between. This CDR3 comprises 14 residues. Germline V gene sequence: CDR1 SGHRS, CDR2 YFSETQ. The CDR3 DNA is TGCGCCAGCAGCTCCCCCGTTGGACAAGAGACCCAGTACTTC. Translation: CASSSPVGQETQYF.

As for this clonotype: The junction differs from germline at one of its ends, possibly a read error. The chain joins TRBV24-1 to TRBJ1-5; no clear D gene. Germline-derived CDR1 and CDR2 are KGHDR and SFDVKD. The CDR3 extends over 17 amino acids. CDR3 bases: TGCGCCACCAGCGTTGTAACGGATGGATATAGCAATCAGCCCCAGCATTTT. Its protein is CATSVVTDGYSNQPQHF.

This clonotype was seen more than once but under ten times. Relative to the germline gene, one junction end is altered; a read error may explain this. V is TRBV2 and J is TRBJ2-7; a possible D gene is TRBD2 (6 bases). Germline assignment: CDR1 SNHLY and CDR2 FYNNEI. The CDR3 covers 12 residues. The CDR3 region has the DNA TGTGCCAGCAACTTTTTGGGGGAGGAGCTGTACTTC. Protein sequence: CASNFLGEELYF.

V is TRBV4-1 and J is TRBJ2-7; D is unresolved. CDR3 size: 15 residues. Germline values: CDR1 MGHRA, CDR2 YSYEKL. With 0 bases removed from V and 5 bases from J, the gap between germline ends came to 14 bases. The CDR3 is CASSQDSSRGDEQYF. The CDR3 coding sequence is TGCGCCAGCAGCCAAGACTCTTCCCGTGGGGACGAGCAGTACTTC.

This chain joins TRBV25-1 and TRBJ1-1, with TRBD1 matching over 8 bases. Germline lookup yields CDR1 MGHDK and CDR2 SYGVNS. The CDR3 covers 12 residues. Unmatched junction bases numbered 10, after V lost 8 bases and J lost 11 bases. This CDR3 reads CASGNSGGEAFF. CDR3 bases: TGTGCCAGCGGCAACTCAGGGGGCGAGGCTTTCTTT.

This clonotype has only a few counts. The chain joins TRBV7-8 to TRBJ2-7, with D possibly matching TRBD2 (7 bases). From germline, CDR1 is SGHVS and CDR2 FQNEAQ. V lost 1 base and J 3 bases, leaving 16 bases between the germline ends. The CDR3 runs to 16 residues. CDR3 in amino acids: CASSLGPAGDIYEQYF. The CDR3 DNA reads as TGTGCCAGCAGCTTAGGTCCTGCGGGGGACATCTACGAGCAGTACTTC.

CDR3 in amino acids: CASSQEQGVLSYEQYF. The CDR3, as DNA: TGCGCCAGCAGCCAAGAGCAGGGTGTCCTATCCTACGAGCAGTACTTC. This chain links TRBV4-1 with TRBJ2-7, with TRBD1 as a possible D gene (5 bases). Per germline, CDR1 MGHRA and CDR2 YSYEKL. This CDR3 has 16 residues. V was trimmed by 0 bases and J by 1 base, leaving 13 bases between them.

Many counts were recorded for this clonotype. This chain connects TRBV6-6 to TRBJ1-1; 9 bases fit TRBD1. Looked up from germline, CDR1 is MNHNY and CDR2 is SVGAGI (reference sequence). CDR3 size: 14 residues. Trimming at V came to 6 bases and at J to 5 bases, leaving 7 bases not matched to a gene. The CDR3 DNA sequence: TGTGCCAGCAGACCCGGGACAGGGAGGACTGAAGCTTTCTTT. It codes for CASRPGTGRTEAFF.

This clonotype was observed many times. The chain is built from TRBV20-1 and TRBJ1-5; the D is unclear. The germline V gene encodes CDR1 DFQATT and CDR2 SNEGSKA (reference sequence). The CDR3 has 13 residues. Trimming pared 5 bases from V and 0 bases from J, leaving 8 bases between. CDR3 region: CSAGQDSNQPQHF. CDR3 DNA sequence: TGCAGTGCTGGGCAGGATAGCAATCAGCCCCAGCATTTT.

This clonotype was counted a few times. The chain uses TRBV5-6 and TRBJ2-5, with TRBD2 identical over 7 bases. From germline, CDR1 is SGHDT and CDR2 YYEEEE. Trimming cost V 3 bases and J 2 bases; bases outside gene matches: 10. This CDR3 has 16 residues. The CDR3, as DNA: TGTGCCAGCAGCTCCCTTGTTAGCGGGCGGCAAGAGACCCAGTACTTC. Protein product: CASSSLVSGRQETQYF. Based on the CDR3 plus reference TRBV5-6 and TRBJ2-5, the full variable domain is DAGVTQSPTHLIKTRGQQVTLRCSPKSGHDTVSWYQQALGQGPQFIFQYYEEEERQRGNFPDRFSGHQFPNYSSELNVNALLLGDSALYLCASSSLVSGRQETQYFGPGTRLLVL.

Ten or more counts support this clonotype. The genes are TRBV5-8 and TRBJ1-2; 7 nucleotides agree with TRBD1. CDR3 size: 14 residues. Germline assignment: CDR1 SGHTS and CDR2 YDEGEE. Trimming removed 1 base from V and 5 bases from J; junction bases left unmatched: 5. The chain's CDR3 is CASSLPGGGYGYTF. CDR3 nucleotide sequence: TGTGCCAGCAGCTTGCCAGGGGGAGGATATGGCTACACCTTC.

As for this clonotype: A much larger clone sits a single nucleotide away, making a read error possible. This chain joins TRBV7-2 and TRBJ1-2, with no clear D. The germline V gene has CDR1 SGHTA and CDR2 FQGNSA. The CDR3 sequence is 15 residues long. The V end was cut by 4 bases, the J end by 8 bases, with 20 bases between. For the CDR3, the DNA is TGTGCCAGCAGCTCAGCAGCTTTACTTTGGGTCGGCTACACCTTC. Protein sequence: CASSSAALLWVGYTF.

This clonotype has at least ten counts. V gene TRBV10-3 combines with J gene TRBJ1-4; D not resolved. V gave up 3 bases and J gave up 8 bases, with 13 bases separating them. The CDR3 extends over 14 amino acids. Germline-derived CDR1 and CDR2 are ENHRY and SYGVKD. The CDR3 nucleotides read TGTGCCATCAGTGATCAGCGACCTGGGGAAAAACTGTTTTTT. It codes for CAISDQRPGEKLFF.